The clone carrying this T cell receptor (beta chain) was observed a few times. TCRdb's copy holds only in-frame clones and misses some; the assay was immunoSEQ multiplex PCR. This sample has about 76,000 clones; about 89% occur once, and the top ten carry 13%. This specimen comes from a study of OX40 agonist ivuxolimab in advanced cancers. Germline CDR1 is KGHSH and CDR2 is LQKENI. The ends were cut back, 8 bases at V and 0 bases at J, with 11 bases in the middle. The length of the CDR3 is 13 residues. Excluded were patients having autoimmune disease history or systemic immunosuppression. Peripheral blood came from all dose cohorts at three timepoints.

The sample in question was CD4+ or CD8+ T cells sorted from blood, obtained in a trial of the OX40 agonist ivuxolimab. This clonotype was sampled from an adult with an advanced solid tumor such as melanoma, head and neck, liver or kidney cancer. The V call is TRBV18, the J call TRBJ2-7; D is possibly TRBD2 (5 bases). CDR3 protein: CASQDSSSYEQYF. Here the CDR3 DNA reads TGTGCCAGCCAGGACTCGAGCTCCTACGAGCAGTACTTC.